The entry below gives a single TCR beta chain sequence along with its context. For recovered donors of Cohort 3, there were two negative PCRs, clearance, or symptom resolution. Per the original data handling: By means of reference gene primer amplification, nucleated cell counts were estimated. Method: immunoSEQ multiplex PCR; TCRdb's copy keeps in-frame clones and lacks some. V, J and clone size derive from that table, while D and trimming were established from the DNA sequence. The data contain some 250,000 clones, around 85% of them singletons. This sample stems from a study of blood T cell repertoires in COVID-19. On the study more broadly: The analysed material was cDNA or gDNA that came from T cells, B-cell-depleted T cells, or PBMCs.

V trimming: 3 bases; J trimming: 10 bases; junction bases outside the gene matches: 20. The CDR3 contains 18 residues. From germline, CDR1 is SGHDT and CDR2 YYEEEE. The clonotype originates from a woman in her 50s who had recovered from COVID-19. Material for sequencing was PBMCs or T cells enriched from blood (not recorded which). The chain carries TRBV5-6 and TRBJ2-3; TRBD2 aligns across 10 bases. The CDR3 coding sequence is TGTGCCAGCAGCTCACCGGGACAGTCTAGCGGGAGAGGGGGGGCGCAGTATTTT. This encodes CASSSPGQSSGRGGAQYF.